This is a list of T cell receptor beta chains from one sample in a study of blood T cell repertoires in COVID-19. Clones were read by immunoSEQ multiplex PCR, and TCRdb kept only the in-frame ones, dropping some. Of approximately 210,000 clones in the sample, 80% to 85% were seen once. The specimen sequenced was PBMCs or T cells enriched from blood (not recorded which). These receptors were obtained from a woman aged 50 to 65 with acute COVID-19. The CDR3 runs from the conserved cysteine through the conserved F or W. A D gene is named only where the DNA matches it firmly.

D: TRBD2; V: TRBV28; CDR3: CASSFGSGDTGELFF
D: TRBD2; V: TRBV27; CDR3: CASSLAASGNNEQFF
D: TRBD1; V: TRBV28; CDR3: CASTTRTGGNYGYTF
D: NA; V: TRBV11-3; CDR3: CASSRPGLTDTQYF
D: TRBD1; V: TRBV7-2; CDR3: CASSPGTATYGYTF
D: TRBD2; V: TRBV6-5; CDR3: CASRSGGSSDTQYF
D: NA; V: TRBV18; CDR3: CASSPRLDSEQYF
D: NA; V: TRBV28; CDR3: CASSPRTYEQYF
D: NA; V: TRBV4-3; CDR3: CASSLGGFQDEKLFF
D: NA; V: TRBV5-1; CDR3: CASSLAPKETQYF
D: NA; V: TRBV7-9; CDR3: CASSLGSSQETQYF
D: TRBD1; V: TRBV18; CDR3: CASSPRTGGVGTDTQYF
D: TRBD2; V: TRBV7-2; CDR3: CASSPGLAGDREQYF
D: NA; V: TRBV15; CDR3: CATSRGGLMGGTDTQYF
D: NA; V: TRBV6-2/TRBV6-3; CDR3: CASSYGSPPNQPQHF
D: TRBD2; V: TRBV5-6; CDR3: CASSPSGRLNYEQYF
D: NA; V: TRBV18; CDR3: CASSPRRAGGNQPQHF
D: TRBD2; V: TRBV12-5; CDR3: CASAILRLAGTTDTQYF
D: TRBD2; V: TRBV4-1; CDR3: CASSRLGAGVIEQYF
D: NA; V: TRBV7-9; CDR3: CASSLNRDSRYNEQFF
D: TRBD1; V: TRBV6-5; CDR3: CASSMTGPQETQYF
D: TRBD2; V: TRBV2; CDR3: CASSEARAGGSPPDEQYF
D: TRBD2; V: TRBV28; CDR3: CASSFLAGGSYEQYF
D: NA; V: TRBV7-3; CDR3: CASSLTPGVETQYF
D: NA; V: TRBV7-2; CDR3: CASSLNGGTGANVLTF
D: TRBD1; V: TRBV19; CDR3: CASSDRTGTAKYGYTF
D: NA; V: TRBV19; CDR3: CASSIVSRQPRDVRGNQPQHF
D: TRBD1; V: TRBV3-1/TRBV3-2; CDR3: CASSQGQGYEQYF
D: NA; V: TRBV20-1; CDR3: CSASGRETQYF
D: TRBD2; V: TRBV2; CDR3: CATKLSTSGRAYEQYF
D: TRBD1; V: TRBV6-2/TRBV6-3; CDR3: CASSSTLGQGAADTQYF
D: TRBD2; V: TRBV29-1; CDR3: CSVVSGWTYEQYF
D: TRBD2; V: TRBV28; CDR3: CASIGGWQGSLYEQYF
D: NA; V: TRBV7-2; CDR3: CASSLAGVLETQYF
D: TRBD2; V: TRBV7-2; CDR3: CASSLWTGGEQYF
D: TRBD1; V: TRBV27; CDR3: CASRDRGTYEQYF
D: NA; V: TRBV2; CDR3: CASKSGYSGNTIYF
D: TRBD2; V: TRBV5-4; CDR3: CASSPGRAGANEQFF
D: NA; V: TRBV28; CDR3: CASSSTLMGPPHGYTF
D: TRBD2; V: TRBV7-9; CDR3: CASSGPGLAGAGDTQYF
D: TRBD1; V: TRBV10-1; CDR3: CASRWDRGNTEAFF
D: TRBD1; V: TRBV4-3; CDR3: CASSQDRVPSYEQYF
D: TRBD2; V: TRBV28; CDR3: CASSWQAGGGSSTDTQYF
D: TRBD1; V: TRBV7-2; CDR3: CASSVPGQGPSYTF
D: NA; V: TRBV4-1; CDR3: CASSPGRPPGLTQPQHF
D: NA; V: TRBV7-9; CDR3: CASSLRLASMETQYF
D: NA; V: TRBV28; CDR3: CASTGTGNTIYF
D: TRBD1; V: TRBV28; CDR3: CASGTGFTETQYF
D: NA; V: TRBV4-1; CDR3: CASSQDRGTEAFF
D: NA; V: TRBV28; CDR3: CASSYYYGYTF
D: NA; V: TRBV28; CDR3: CASSKRETQYF
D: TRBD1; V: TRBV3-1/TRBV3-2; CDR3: CASSQGRDRAWGNTIYF
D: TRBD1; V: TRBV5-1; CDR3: CASSWQLPGQGGSYEQYF
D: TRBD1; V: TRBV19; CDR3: CARDRGRFGNTIYF
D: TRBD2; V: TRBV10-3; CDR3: CAISKIPTSGTDTQYF